The present entry profiles one T cell receptor (beta chain) with its context. This sample is part of a study of cytomegalovirus exposure and HLA in healthy donors. CDR3 length: 15 residues. The germline CDR1 and CDR2 sequences are SGHTA and FQGNSA. V was pared by 3 bases and J by 5 bases, with 7 bases of the junction left unmatched. 13 Jbeta primers and 60 Vbeta primers were used for the PCR. Repertoires were generated with immunoSEQ multiplex PCR, while TCRdb's copy carries only in-frame clones and drops some. The sample consists of roughly 200,000 clones, roughly four fifths of them appearing once. The chain employs TRBV7-2 and TRBJ2-5; 9 bases map to TRBD1. The origin of this receptor is a man in his fifties or sixties in good health and CMV-seronegative. Input material: PBMCs. The CDR3 DNA sequence: TGTGCCAGCAGCTTGGGACAGGGACTTCGGGAGACCCAGTACTTC. Translated: CASSLGQGLRETQYF.